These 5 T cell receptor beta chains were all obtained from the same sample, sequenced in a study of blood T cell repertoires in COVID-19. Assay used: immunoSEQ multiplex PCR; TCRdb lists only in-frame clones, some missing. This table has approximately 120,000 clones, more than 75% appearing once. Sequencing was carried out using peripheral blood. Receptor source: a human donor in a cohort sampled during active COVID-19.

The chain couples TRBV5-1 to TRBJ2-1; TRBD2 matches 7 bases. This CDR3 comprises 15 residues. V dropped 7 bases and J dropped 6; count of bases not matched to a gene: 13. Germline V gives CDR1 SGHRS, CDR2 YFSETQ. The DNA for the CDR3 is TGCGCCAGCCAGGCCAATGCGGGAGTTGGCAATGAGCAGTTCTTC. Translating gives CASQANAGVGNEQFF.

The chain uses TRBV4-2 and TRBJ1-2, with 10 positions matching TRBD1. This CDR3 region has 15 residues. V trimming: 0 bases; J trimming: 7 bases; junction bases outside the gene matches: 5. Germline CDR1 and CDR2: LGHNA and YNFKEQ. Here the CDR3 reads CASSQESGQGFGYTF. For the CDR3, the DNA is TGTGCCAGCAGCCAAGAGTCGGGACAGGGGTTTGGCTACACCTTC.

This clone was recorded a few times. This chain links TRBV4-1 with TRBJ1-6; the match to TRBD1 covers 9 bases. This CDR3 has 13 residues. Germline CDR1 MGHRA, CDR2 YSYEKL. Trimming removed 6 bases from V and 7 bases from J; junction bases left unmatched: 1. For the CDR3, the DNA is TGCGCCAGCAGAGGGACAGGGAATTCACCCCTCCACTTT. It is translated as CASRGTGNSPLHF.

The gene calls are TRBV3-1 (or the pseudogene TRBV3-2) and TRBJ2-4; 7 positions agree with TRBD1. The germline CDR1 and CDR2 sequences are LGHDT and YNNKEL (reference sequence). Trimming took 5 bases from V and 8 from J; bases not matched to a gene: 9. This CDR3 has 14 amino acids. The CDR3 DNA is TGTGCCAGCAGCACTCGGACAGGAATCGACATTCAGTACTTC. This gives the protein CASSTRTGIDIQYF.

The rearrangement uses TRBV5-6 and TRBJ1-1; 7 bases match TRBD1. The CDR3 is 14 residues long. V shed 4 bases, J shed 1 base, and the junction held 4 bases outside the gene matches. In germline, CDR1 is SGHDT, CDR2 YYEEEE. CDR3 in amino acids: CASSPRTGNTEAFF. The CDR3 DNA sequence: TGTGCCAGCAGCCCCCGGACAGGGAACACTGAAGCTTTCTTT. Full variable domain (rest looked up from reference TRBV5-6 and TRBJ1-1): DAGVTQSPTHLIKTRGQQVTLRCSPKSGHDTVSWYQQALGQGPQFIFQYYEEEERQRGNFPDRFSGHQFPNYSSELNVNALLLGDSALYLCASSPRTGNTEAFFGQGTRLTVV.